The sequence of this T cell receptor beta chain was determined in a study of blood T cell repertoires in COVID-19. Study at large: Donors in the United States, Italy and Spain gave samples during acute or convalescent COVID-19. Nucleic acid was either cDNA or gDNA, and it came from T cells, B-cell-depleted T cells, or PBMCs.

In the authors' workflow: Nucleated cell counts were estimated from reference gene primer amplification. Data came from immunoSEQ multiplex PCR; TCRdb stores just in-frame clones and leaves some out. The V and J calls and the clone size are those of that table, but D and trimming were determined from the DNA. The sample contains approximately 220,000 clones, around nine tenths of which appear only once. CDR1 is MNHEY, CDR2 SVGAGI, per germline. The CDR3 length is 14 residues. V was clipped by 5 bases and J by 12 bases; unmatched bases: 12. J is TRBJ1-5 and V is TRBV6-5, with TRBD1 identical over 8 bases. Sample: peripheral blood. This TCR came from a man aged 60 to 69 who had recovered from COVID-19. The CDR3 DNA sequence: TGTGCCAGCAGTCCGCAGGGGGCAGGGGCGGACCAGCATTTT. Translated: CASSPQGAGADQHF.